This entry lists 21 T cell receptor beta chains sequenced from one sample in a study of cytomegalovirus exposure and HLA in healthy donors. 60 Vbeta and 13 Jbeta primers were used in PCR. TCRdb's copy holds only in-frame clones and misses some; the assay was immunoSEQ multiplex PCR. The sample has over 150,000 clones, about 64% seen once. Sequencing was carried out using PBMCs. These receptor sequences come from a man in his fifties in good health and CMV-seronegative.

The chain combines TRBV6-5 with TRBJ1-2; D is perhaps TRBD1 (6 bases). Germline-derived CDR1 and CDR2 are MNHEY and SVGAGI. Trimming removed 0 bases from V and 3 bases from J, with 14 bases in between. CDR3 length equals 16 residues. The CDR3 coding sequence is TGTGCCAGCAGTTACTCGGTGGGGGCGCCGGACTATGGCTACACCTTC. Protein: CASSYSVGAPDYGYTF.

This clone has just a few counts. This chain links TRBV5-1 with TRBJ1-3, with D possibly matching TRBD1 (5 bases). V gave up 0 bases and J gave up 2 bases, with 15 bases separating them. The CDR3 consists of 17 residues. The germline CDR1 and CDR2 sequences are SGHRS and YFSETQ. Written as DNA, the CDR3 is TGCGCCAGCAGCTTGGCCCCGGGCGGGGGAACTGGAAACACCATATATTTT. As protein: CASSLAPGGGTGNTIYF.

The V and J genes are TRBV2 and TRBJ2-7; tentatively, D is TRBD2 (5 bases). Trimming stripped 7 bases from V and 0 bases from J, with 19 bases between. The CDR3 extends over 16 amino acids. Germline-derived CDR1 and CDR2 are SNHLY and FYNNEI. Here the CDR3 reads CASTEGRGLDSYEQYF. Here the CDR3 DNA reads TGTGCCAGCACCGAAGGGAGAGGGCTGGACTCCTACGAGCAGTACTTC.

V gene TRBV5-6 combines with J gene TRBJ1-2; D may be TRBD1 (6 bases). Trimming left V 0 bases short and J 3 bases short, with 6 bases between. This CDR3 is 13 amino acids long. Germline V CDR1 and CDR2: SGHDT, YYEEEE. CDR3 nucleotide sequence: TGTGCCAGCAGCTTGGGACAGGACTATGGCTACACCTTC. Encoded protein: CASSLGQDYGYTF.

The chain employs TRBV28 and TRBJ1-2; a weak D match, TRBD1 (5 bases). Germline CDR1 is MDHEN and CDR2 is SYDVKM. This CDR3 has 12 amino acids. The germline V and J ends were trimmed by 6 bases and 2 bases, with 7 bases remaining between them. CDR3 nucleotides: TGTGCCAGCAGCCGGGGGAACTATGGCTACACCTTC. Encoded protein: CASSRGNYGYTF.

The rearrangement uses TRBV6-1 and TRBJ2-1; the match to TRBD1 covers 8 bases. V lost 2 bases, J lost 10 bases, and 10 bases stayed unmatched. There are 15 residues in the CDR3. Germline loops: CDR1 MNHNS, CDR2 SASEGT. This CDR3 reads CASSELSGGRREQFF. The DNA for the CDR3 is TGTGCCAGCAGTGAACTGTCAGGGGGCAGGCGGGAGCAGTTCTTC.

This chain connects TRBV6-1 to TRBJ1-3; 8 bases are a match to TRBD1. V shed 2 bases, J shed 4 bases, and the junction held 7 bases outside the gene matches. CDR1 and CDR2 (germline): MNHNS, SASEGT. The CDR3 length is 16 residues. The CDR3 sequence: CASSERAGGSGNTIYF. CDR3 DNA sequence: TGTGCCAGCAGTGAACGGGCAGGGGGCTCGGGAAACACCATATATTTT.

The rearrangement links TRBV5-8 to TRBJ1-5; 9 nucleotides agree with TRBD1. V shed 3 bases, J shed 2 bases, and the junction held 6 bases outside the gene matches. Germline CDR1 is SGHTS and CDR2 is YDEGEE. The length of the CDR3 is 16 residues. CDR3 amino acids: CASSWDRVSGNQPQHF. The DNA for the CDR3 is TGTGCCAGCAGCTGGGACAGGGTATCAGGCAATCAGCCCCAGCATTTT. Combining the CDR3 with reference TRBV5-8 and TRBJ1-5 gives the whole variable domain EAGVTQSPTHLIKTRGQQATLRCSPISGHTSVYWYQQALGLGLQFLLWYDEGEERNRGNFPPRFSGRQFPNYSSELNVNALELEDSALYLCASSWDRVSGNQPQHFGDGTRLSIL.

The chain carries TRBV7-2 and TRBJ2-3, with 12 positions matching TRBD2. V was pared by 1 base and J by 1 base, with 6 bases of the junction left unmatched. CDR3 length: 18 amino acids. Germline V gives CDR1 SGHTA, CDR2 FQGNSA. CDR3 in amino acids: CASSLESSGGAGTDTQYF. CDR3 nucleotide sequence: TGTGCCAGCAGCTTAGAATCTAGCGGGGGGGCCGGCACAGATACGCAGTATTTT.

The count of this clone is one. The chain carries TRBV5-4 and TRBJ2-3, with 12 nucleotides matching TRBD2. Germline CDR1 and CDR2: SGHNT and YYREEE (reference sequence). With V trimmed by 1 base and J by 1 base, 10 bases remained unmatched. This CDR3 has 19 amino acids. This CDR3 is CASSLSRTSGARGTDTQYF. The CDR3 DNA is TGTGCCAGCAGCTTGAGCAGGACTAGCGGGGCAAGGGGCACAGATACGCAGTATTTT.

The J gene is TRBJ2-7, the V gene TRBV18, with D tentatively TRBD1 (6 bases). Trimming removed 2 bases from V and 5 bases from J, with 13 bases in between. Germline assignment: CDR1 KGHSH and CDR2 LQKENI. This CDR3 has 14 amino acids. The CDR3 region has the DNA TGTGCCAGCTCACCAGGACAGACCTACGACGAGCAGTACTTC. It translates to CASSPGQTYDEQYF.

The chain combines TRBV15 with TRBJ2-1; 8 bases agree with TRBD2. This CDR3 is built from 16 residues. Germline assignment: CDR1 LNHNV and CDR2 YYDKDF (reference sequence). V was clipped by 3 bases and J by 1 base; unmatched bases: 5. The CDR3 protein is CATSSPGGVSYNEQFF. The CDR3 DNA reads as TGTGCCACCAGCAGCCCCGGGGGGGTTTCCTACAATGAGCAGTTCTTC.

This rearrangement joins TRBV28 to TRBJ1-1; tentatively, D is TRBD1 (6 bases). The CDR3 length is 15 residues. V lost 6 bases, J lost 6 bases, and 20 bases lay in between. Germline lookup yields CDR1 MDHEN and CDR2 SYDVKM. CDR3: CASSPAGARNAEAFF. The CDR3 DNA reads as TGTGCCAGCAGCCCTGCAGGGGCTCGTAACGCTGAAGCTTTCTTT.

This chain connects TRBV29-1 to TRBJ2-7, with D hard to call. The CDR3 is 14 residues long. CDR1 is SQVTM and CDR2 is ANQGSEA in the germline V gene. Trimming pared 6 bases from V and 0 bases from J, leaving 15 bases between. CDR3 DNA sequence: TGCAGCGTCAGTTTTCGGAGAGGCTCCTACGAGCAGTACTTC. Translating gives CSVSFRRGSYEQYF.

V usage is TRBV7-7 and J usage is TRBJ2-5; TRBD1 matches at 7 bases. Germline trimming cut 2 bases from V and 1 base from J; bases unmatched to any gene: 1. CDR1 is SSHAT, CDR2 FNYEAQ, per germline (reference sequence). This CDR3 contains 14 residues. CDR3 sequence: CASSLNRGQETQYF. In DNA form, the CDR3 reads TGTGCCAGCAGCTTAAACAGGGGCCAAGAGACCCAGTACTTC.

J is TRBJ1-5 and V is TRBV15, with 7 bases matching TRBD1. The CDR3 is made up of 12 amino acids. Germline V gene sequence: CDR1 LNHNV, CDR2 YYDKDF (reference sequence). V lost 8 bases to trimming and J lost 4 bases; unmatched junction nucleotides: 2. The CDR3 region has the DNA TGTGCCACCGCCAGGGGGAATCAGCCCCAGCATTTT. As protein: CATARGNQPQHF.

The CDR3, as DNA: TGCGCCAGCAGCTTGGGGCAGGCCAGCTATGGCTACACCTTC. It specifies CASSLGQASYGYTF. V gene TRBV5-1 combines with J gene TRBJ1-2, with D unresolved. V gave up 0 bases and J gave up 4 bases, with 10 bases separating them. In germline, CDR1 is SGHRS, CDR2 YFSETQ. This CDR3 spans 14 amino acids.

This clone was observed a handful of times. CDR3 in DNA: TGTGCCAGTAGCCGGGCCGGGGACGAGCAGTACTTC. Translation: CASSRAGDEQYF. This chain uses TRBV19 with TRBJ2-7, with D possibly matching TRBD2 (5 bases). The germline V gene has CDR1 LNHDA and CDR2 SQIVND (reference sequence). V was cut by 6 bases and J by 5 bases, with 11 bases left in between. The CDR3 has 12 amino acids. The variable domain in full, with the rest retrieved from reference TRBV19 and TRBJ2-7, is DGGITQSPKYLFRKEGQNVTLSCEQNLNHDAMYWYRQDPGQGLRLIYYSQIVNDFQKGDIAEGYSVSREKKESFPLTVTSAQKNPTAFYLCASSRAGDEQYFGPGTRLTVT.

The chain links TRBV7-9 to TRBJ2-5; perhaps TRBD1 as D (6 bases). CDR1 is SEHNR, CDR2 FQNEAQ, per germline (reference sequence). V lost 1 base and J lost 3, with 9 bases in between. This CDR3 has 14 residues. The CDR3 here is CASSLGTAKETQYF. CDR3 DNA sequence: TGTGCCAGCAGCTTAGGGACAGCTAAAGAGACCCAGTACTTC.

This chain joins TRBV6-5 and TRBJ2-5; 7 positions match TRBD1. The end of the DNA is better explained by TRBJ2-7, so the J call may be wrong. This CDR3 has 15 residues. The V gene's germline CDR1 is MNHEY and CDR2 SVGAGI. The CDR3 here is CASSYLDRTSYEQYF. The DNA for the CDR3 is TGTGCCAGCAGTTACCTGGACAGGACTTCCTACGAGCAGTACTTC.

The chain has TRBV5-1 and TRBJ2-1, with 9 bases fitting TRBD2. The CDR3 runs to 15 residues. Trimming removed 0 bases from V and 8 bases from J; junction bases left unmatched: 6. Germline assignment: CDR1 SGHRS and CDR2 YFSETQ. The CDR3 spells CASSLGGTSFDEQFF. The CDR3 coding sequence is TGCGCCAGCAGCTTGGGAGGGACTAGCTTCGATGAGCAGTTCTTC.